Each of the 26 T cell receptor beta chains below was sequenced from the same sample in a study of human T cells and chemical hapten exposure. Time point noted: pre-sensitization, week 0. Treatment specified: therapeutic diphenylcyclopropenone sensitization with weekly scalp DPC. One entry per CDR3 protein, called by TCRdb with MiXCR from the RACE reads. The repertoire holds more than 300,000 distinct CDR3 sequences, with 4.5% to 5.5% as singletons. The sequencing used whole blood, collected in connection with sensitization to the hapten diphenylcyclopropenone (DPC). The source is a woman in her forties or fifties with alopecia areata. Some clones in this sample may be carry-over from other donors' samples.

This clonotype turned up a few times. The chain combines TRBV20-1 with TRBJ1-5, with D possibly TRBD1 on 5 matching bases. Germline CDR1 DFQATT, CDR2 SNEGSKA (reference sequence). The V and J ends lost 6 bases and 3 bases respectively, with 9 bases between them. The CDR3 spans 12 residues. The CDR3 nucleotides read TGCAGTGCAACGGGGGTCAATCAGCCCCAGCATTTT. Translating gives CSATGVNQPQHF.

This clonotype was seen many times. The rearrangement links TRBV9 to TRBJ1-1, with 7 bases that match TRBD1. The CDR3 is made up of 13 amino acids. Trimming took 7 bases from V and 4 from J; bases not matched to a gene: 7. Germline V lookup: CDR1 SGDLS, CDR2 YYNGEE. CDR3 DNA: TGTGCCAGCCGGAGGGGGCCTGGCACTGAAGCTTTCTTT. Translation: CASRRGPGTEAFF.

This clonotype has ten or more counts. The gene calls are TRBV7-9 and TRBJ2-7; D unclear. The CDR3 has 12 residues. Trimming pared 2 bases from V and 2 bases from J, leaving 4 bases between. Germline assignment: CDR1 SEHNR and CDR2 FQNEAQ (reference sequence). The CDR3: CASSLRAYEQYF. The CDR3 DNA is TGTGCCAGCAGCTTAAGAGCCTACGAGCAGTACTTC.

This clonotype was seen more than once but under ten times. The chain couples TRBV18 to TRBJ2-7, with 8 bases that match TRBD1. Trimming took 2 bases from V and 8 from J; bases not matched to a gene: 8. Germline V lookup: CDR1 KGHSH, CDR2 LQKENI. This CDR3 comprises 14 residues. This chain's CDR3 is CASSPGTGSDQQYF. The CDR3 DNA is TGTGCCAGCTCACCAGGGACAGGCAGTGATCAGCAGTACTTC.

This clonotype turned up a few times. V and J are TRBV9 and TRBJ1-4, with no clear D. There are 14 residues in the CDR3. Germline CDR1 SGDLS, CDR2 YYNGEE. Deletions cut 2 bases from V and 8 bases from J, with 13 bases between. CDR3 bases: TGTGCCAGCAGCGTCGACGGAACGGAGGAAAAACTGTTTTTT. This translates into CASSVDGTEEKLFF. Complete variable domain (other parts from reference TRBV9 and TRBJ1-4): DSGVTQTPKHLITATGQRVTLRCSPRSGDLSVYWYQQSLDQGLQFLIQYYNGEERAKGNILERFSAQQFPDLHSELNLSSLELGDSALYFCASSVDGTEEKLFFGSGTQLSVL.

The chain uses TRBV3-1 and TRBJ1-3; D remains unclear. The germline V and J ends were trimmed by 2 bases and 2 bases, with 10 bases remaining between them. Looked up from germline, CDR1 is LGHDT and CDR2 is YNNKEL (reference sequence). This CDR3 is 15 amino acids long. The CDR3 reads CASSQLRRTGNTIYF. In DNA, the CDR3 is TGTGCCAGCAGCCAATTGCGTAGAACTGGAAACACCATATATTTT.

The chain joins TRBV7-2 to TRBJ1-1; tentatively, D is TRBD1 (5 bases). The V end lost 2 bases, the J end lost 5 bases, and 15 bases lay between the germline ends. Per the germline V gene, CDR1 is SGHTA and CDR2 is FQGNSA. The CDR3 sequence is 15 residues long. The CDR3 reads CASSLRSQGSTEAFF. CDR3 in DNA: TGTGCCAGCAGCTTAAGGTCGCAGGGTAGTACTGAAGCTTTCTTT.

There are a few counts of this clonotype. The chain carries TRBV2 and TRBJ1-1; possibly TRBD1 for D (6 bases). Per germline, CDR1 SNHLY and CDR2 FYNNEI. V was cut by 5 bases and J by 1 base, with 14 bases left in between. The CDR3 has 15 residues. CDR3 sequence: CASSRDRSGNTEAFF. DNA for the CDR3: TGTGCCAGCAGTCGCGACAGGTCGGGGAACACTGAAGCTTTCTTT.

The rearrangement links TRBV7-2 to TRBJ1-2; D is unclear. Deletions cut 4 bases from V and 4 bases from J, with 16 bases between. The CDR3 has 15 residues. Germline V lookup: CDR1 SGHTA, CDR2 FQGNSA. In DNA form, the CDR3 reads TGTGCCAGCAGCTCCGCTGGAGAAAGGGCCTATGGCTACACCTTC. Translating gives CASSSAGERAYGYTF.

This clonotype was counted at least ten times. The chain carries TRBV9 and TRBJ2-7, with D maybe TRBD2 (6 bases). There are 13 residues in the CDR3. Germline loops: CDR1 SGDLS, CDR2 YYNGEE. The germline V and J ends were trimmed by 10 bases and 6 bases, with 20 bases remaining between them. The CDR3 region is CAGRLRDSAEQYF. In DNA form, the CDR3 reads TGTGCCGGCCGGCTCCGGGACTCAGCCGAGCAGTACTTC.

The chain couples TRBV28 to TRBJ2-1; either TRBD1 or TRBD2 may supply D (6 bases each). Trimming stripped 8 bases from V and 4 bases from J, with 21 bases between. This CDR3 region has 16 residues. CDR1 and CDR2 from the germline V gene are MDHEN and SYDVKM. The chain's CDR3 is CASRESRERGYNEQFF. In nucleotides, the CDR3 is TGTGCCAGCCGGGAGTCACGGGAGAGGGGGTACAATGAGCAGTTCTTC.

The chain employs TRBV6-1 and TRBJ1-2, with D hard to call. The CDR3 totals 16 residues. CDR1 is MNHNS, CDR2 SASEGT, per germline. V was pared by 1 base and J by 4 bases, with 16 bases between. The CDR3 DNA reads TGTGCCAGCAGTGAAGGCCTACATAGTCCGAGCTATGGCTACACCTTC. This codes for CASSEGLHSPSYGYTF.

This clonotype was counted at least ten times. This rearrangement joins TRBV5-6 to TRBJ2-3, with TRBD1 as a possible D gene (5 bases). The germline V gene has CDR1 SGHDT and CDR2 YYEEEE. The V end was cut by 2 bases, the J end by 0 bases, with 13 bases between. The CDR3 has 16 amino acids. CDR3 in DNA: TGTGCCAGCAGCTTTTGGGCAGGGCCGAGCACAGATACGCAGTATTTT. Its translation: CASSFWAGPSTDTQYF.

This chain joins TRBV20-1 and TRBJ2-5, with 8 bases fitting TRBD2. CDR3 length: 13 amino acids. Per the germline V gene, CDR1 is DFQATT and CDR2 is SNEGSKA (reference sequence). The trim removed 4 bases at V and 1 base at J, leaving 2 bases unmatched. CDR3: CSANGTSQETQYF. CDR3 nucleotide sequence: TGCAGTGCTAACGGGACTAGCCAAGAGACCCAGTACTTC.

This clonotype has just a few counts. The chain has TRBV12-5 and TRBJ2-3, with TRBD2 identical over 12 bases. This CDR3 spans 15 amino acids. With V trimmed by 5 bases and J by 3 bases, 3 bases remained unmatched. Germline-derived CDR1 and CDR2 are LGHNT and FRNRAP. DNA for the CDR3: TGTGCTAGTGGTCGAGGACTAGCGGGGACAGATACGCAGTATTTT. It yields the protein CASGRGLAGTDTQYF.

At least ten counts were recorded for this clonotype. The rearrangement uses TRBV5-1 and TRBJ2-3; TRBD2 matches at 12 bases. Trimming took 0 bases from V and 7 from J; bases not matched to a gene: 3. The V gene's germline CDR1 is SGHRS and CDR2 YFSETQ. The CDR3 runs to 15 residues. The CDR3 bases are TGCGCCAGCAGCTTGGAGCTAGCGGGAGGGAATACGCAGTATTTT. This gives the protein CASSLELAGGNTQYF.

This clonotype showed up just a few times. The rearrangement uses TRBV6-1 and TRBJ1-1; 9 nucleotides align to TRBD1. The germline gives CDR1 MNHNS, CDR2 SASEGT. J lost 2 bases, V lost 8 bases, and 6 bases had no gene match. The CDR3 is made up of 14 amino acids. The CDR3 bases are TGTGCCAGCGGAAAGGGACAGGGTAACACTGAAGCTTTCTTT. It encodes CASGKGQGNTEAFF.

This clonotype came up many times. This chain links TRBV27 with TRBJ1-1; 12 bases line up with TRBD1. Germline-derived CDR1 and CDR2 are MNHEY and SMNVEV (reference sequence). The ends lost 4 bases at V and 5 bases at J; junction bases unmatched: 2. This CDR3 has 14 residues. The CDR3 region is CASSWDRGLTEAFF. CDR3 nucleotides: TGTGCCAGCAGTTGGGACAGGGGGCTTACTGAAGCTTTCTTT.

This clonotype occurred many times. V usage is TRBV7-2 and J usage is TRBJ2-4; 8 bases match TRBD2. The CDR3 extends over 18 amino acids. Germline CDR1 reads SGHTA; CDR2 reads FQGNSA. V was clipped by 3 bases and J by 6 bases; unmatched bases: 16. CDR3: CASSFSPPTGSGVNIQYF. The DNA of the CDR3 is TGTGCCAGCAGCTTCAGCCCCCCGACTGGTAGCGGGGTAAACATTCAGTACTTC.

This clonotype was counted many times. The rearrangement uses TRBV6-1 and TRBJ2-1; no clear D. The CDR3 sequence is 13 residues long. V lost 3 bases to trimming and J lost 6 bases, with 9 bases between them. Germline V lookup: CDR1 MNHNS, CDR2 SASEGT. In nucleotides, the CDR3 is TGTGCCAGCAGTGAGGGGATGGGCAATGAGCAGTTCTTC. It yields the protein CASSEGMGNEQFF.

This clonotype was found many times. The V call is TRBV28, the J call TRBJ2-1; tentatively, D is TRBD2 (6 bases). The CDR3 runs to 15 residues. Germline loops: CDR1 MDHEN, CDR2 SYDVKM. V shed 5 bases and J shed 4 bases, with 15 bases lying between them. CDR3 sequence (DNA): TGTGCCAGCAGTCTCCCCCGGGACTTTTACAATGAGCAGTTCTTC. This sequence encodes CASSLPRDFYNEQFF.

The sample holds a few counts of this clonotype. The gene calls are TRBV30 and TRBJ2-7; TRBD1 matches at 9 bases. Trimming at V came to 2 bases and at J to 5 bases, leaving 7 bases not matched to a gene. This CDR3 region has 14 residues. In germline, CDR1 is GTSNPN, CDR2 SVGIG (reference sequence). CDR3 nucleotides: TGTGCCTGGAGTTCCCGGTGGACAGGGGACGAGCAGTACTTC. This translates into CAWSSRWTGDEQYF. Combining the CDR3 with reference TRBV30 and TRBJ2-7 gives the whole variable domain SQTIHQWPATLVQPVGSPLSLECTVEGTSNPNLYWYRQAAGRGLQLLFYSVGIGQISSEVPQNLSASRPQDRQFILSSKKLLLSDSGFYLCAWSSRWTGDEQYFGPGTRLTVT.

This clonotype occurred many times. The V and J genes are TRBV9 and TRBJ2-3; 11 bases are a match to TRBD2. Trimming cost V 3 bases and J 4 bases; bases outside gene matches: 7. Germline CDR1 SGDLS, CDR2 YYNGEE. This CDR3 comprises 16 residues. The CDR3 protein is CASSGRLAGGADTQYF. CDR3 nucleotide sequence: TGTGCCAGCAGCGGGCGCCTAGCGGGAGGAGCAGATACGCAGTATTTT.

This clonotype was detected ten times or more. The CDR3 region is CASRTGDTQYF. Here the CDR3 DNA reads TGCGCCAGCAGAACTGGAGATACGCAGTATTTT. The genes are TRBV5-1 and TRBJ2-3; D is unclear. The CDR3 spans 11 residues. The germline CDR1 and CDR2 sequences are SGHRS and YFSETQ. Trimming took 5 bases from V and 5 from J, leaving 6 bases between them.

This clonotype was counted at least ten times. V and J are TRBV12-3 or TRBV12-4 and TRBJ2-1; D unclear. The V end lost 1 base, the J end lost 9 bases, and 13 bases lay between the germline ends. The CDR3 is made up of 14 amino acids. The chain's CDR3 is CASSLDPLRVEQFF. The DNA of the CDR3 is TGTGCCAGCAGTTTAGACCCGCTTAGGGTTGAGCAGTTCTTC.

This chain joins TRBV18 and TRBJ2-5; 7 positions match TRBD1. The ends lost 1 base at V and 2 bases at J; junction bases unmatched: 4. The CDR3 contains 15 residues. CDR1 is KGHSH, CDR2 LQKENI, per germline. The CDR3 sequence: CASSPRRGKQETQYF. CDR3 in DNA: TGTGCCAGCTCACCACGCAGGGGGAAGCAAGAGACCCAGTACTTC.